What follows are 17 T cell receptor beta chains derived from one specimen sequenced in a study of glioma-infiltrating T cells. The iRepertoire nested amplicon-rescue multiplex PCR amplified TCR alpha and beta CDR3s from RNA. TCRdb reprocessed the multiplex PCR reads with MiXCR, giving one entry per CDR3 protein. The sample comprises roughly 190,000 distinct CDR3 sequences, over 25% of which are singletons, and roughly 21% rests with the top ten. Sequencing was carried out using glioma tissue, nonneoplastic brain tissue, or PBMCs (not recorded which). These TCRs come from a human donor with low-grade glioma or glioblastoma, undergoing nonglioma brain surgery, or in good health (not recorded which).

The rearrangement uses TRBV9 and TRBJ2-5; D is unclear. The germline V and J ends were trimmed by 4 bases and 0 bases, with 10 bases remaining between them. Germline loops: CDR1 SGDLS, CDR2 YYNGEE. CDR3 length equals 14 residues. CDR3 sequence reads: CASSLGPHQETQYF. The CDR3 nucleotides read TGTGCCAGCAGCCTCGGACCGCACCAAGAGACCCAGTACTTC.

The chain links TRBV27 to TRBJ2-1; 11 positions match TRBD2. The CDR3 runs 15 residues. From germline, CDR1 is MNHEY and CDR2 SMNVEV (reference sequence). Trimming at V came to 5 bases and at J to 14 bases, leaving 14 bases not matched to a gene. DNA of the CDR3: TGTGCCAGCAGTCGCGGACTAGCGGGCCGGAGAGGCGAGTTCTTC. Amino acid sequence: CASSRGLAGRRGEFF.

V usage is TRBV20-1 and J usage is TRBJ2-7, with a tentative D call TRBD2 (5 bases). The CDR3 is 14 residues long. V dropped 0 bases and J dropped 2 bases, with 11 bases sitting between them. The V gene's germline CDR1 is DFQATT and CDR2 SNEGSKA (reference sequence). Here the CDR3 DNA reads TGCAGTGCTAGAGATGTTCGGGGAGCCTACGAGCAGTACTTC. Protein product: CSARDVRGAYEQYF.

This clonotype has at least ten counts. This chain links TRBV6-2 or TRBV6-3 with TRBJ1-1; 8 bases align to TRBD1. J lost 1 base, V lost 5 bases, and 0 bases had no gene match. Per the germline V gene, CDR1 is MNHEY and CDR2 is SVGEGT. The CDR3 is made up of 13 amino acids. The CDR3 DNA reads as TGTGCCAGCAGTGGACAGGGGAACACTGAAGCTTTCTTT. This sequence encodes CASSGQGNTEAFF.

This clonotype was seen more than once but under ten times. The chain links TRBV19 to TRBJ2-6; D remains unclear. The CDR3 covers 14 residues. Germline loops: CDR1 LNHDA, CDR2 SQIVND (reference sequence). Trimming removed 7 bases at V and 1 base at J, with 8 bases between. CDR3 in amino acids: CASTVNSGANVLTF. Here the CDR3 DNA reads TGTGCCAGTACCGTGAATTCTGGGGCCAACGTCCTGACTTTC.

This clonotype was seen repeatedly, ten times or more. The J gene is TRBJ2-1, the V gene TRBV20-1; 10 bases align to TRBD2. Germline V gene lookup returns CDR1 DFQATT and CDR2 SNEGSKA (reference sequence). J was trimmed by 2 bases and V by 3 bases; bases with no gene match: 7. The length of the CDR3 is 16 residues. The CDR3 DNA is TGCAGTGCTAGGGGGGCTAGCGGGAGCCCCTACAATGAGCAGTTCTTC. It specifies CSARGASGSPYNEQFF.

This clonotype came up many times. V gene TRBV24-1 combines with J gene TRBJ2-1; unclear D gene. Between the trimmed V and J ends, which lost 6 bases and 6 bases, there was a span of 17 bases. This CDR3 has 15 residues. Germline assignment: CDR1 KGHDR and CDR2 SFDVKD. CDR3 nucleotides: TGTGCCACCAGTAGCGCGGCTGCTTCGGGCAATGAGCAGTTCTTC. Amino acids: CATSSAAASGNEQFF.

This clonotype has ten or more counts. The chain carries TRBV19 and TRBJ2-5; TRBD1 matches at 9 bases. CDR1 is LNHDA, CDR2 SQIVND, per germline (reference sequence). V lost 6 bases to trimming and J lost 4 bases; unmatched junction nucleotides: 3. CDR3 size: 13 residues. The CDR3 nucleotides are TGTGCCAGTAGCGAGACAGGGGGAGAGACCCAGTACTTC. It codes for CASSETGGETQYF.

This clonotype was recorded many times. CDR3 sequence (DNA): TGTGCCAGTAGTCTCGAGGCAGATACGCAGTATTTT. It translates to CASSLEADTQYF. This rearrangement joins TRBV19 to TRBJ2-3; D not resolved. Germline loops: CDR1 LNHDA, CDR2 SQIVND (reference sequence). V gave up 5 bases and J gave up 4 bases, with 7 bases separating them. The CDR3 totals 12 residues.

A remark on this clonotype: It is likely a read error, because the conserved phenylalanine at the end of the CDR3 is missing. The chain couples TRBV6-2 or TRBV6-3 to TRBJ1-1; 9 nucleotides line up with TRBD1. The CDR3 sequence is 13 residues long. The V and J ends lost 10 bases and 6 bases, in that order; junction bases with no gene match: 9. Germline values: CDR1 MNHEY, CDR2 SVGEGT. CDR3 DNA sequence: TGTGCCATCAGCTCATGGACAGGGGCTGAAGCTTTCCTT. Protein: CAISSWTGAEAFL.

This clonotype was recorded only once. The junction departs from the called germline gene at one end, perhaps through a read error. This chain links TRBV6-2 or TRBV6-3 with TRBJ2-7; unclear D gene. Germline values: CDR1 MNHEY, CDR2 SVGEGT. This CDR3 has 13 amino acids. The chain's CDR3 is CASSYSGYNEHYF. The DNA for the CDR3 is TGTGCCAGCAGTTACTCGGGATACAATGAGCATTACTTC.

Notes on this clonotype: A much more abundant neighbour one base away suggests this may be a read error. The genes are TRBV7-2 and TRBJ1-3; D is perhaps TRBD1 (5 bases). Per the germline V gene, CDR1 is SGHTA and CDR2 is FQGNSA. The CDR3 spans 15 residues. Trimming removed 2 bases at V and 6 bases at J, with 14 bases between. CDR3 amino acids: CASSLMWGVKNTIYF. CDR3 coding DNA: TGTGCCAGCAGCTTAATGTGGGGGGTCAAAAACACCATATATTTT. The full variable domain, its missing parts supplied by reference TRBV7-2 and TRBJ1-3, is GAGVSQSPSNKVTEKGKDVELRCDPISGHTALYWYRQSLGQGLEFLIYFQGNSAPDKSGLPSDRFSAERTGGSVSTLTIQRTQQEDSAVYLCASSLMWGVKNTIYFGEGSWLTVV.

As for this clonotype: Mismatch with germline at one junction end may stem from a read error. The chain joins TRBV24-1 to TRBJ2-1, with D perhaps TRBD2 (7 bases). The CDR3 covers 16 residues. CDR1 and CDR2 (germline): KGHDR, SFDVKD. The CDR3 spells CATSVAGARSYNEHFF. As DNA, the CDR3 is TGTGCCACCAGTGTTGCGGGGGCGAGGTCCTACAATGAGCATTTCTTC.

This clonotype was seen many times. The chain employs TRBV27 and TRBJ1-2; the D gene is possibly TRBD1 (5 bases). CDR1 is MNHEY, CDR2 SMNVEV, per germline (reference sequence). V was clipped by 0 bases and J by 2 bases, with 10 bases between them. This CDR3 spans 15 amino acids. CDR3 sequence (DNA): TGTGCCAGCAGTTTATCCCCGGGGCCAAACTATGGCTACACCTTC. Protein sequence: CASSLSPGPNYGYTF.

This clonotype was counted many times. The genes are TRBV5-1 and TRBJ2-7; 8 positions agree with TRBD1. CDR3 length: 14 residues. V lost 1 base, J lost 2 bases, and 2 bases stayed unmatched. In germline, CDR1 is SGHRS, CDR2 YFSETQ. The CDR3 DNA reads TGCGCCAGCAGCTTGAGGACAGGGACCTACGAGCAGTACTTC. It encodes CASSLRTGTYEQYF.

This clonotype was detected ten times or more. This rearrangement joins TRBV27 to TRBJ2-2, with 11 bases that match TRBD1. Germline assignment: CDR1 MNHEY and CDR2 SMNVEV (reference sequence). The CDR3 extends over 14 amino acids. V was pared by 4 bases and J by 6 bases, with 1 base of the junction left unmatched. CDR3 loop: CASSSDRGPGELFF. The CDR3 coding sequence is TGTGCCAGCAGTTCGGACAGGGGGCCCGGGGAGCTGTTTTTT.

This rearrangement joins TRBV19 to TRBJ1-1; D is undetermined. Deletions cut 0 bases from V and 0 bases from J, with 17 bases between. This CDR3 region has 18 residues. CDR1 and CDR2 (germline): LNHDA, SQIVND (reference sequence). CDR3 sequence: CASSIDAESDGLNTEAFF. The DNA of the CDR3 is TGTGCCAGTAGTATAGATGCTGAATCGGACGGCCTGAACACTGAAGCTTTCTTT.